This T cell receptor (beta chain) was found in a study of blood T cell repertoires in COVID-19. Study information: Some COVID-19 samples were acute and others convalescent; all came from the United States, Italy and Spain.

V was clipped by 2 bases and J by 6 bases; unmatched bases: 5. This CDR3 has 16 residues. Germline V CDR1 and CDR2: SGHTA, FQGTGA. Using immunoSEQ multiplex PCR, the repertoire was profiled, and TCRdb retains in-frame clones only, with some absent. Of approximately 240,000 clones listed, 70% to 85% are singletons. Sequencing was carried out using peripheral blood. V and J are TRBV7-3 and TRBJ2-3, with 13 positions matching TRBD2. This receptor was taken from a woman between 40 and 55 years old with active or convalescent COVID-19. This CDR3 is CASSLGTSGVADTQYF. Here the CDR3 DNA reads TGTGCCAGCAGCTTAGGGACTAGCGGGGTCGCGGATACGCAGTATTTT.